These 31 T cell receptor beta chains came from one sample sequenced in a study of identical twins. In TCRdb, the 5' RACE reads were re-called with MiXCR into one record per CDR3 protein. The profile shows just over 500,000 distinct CDR3 sequences, 20% to 25% of them singletons. These same data were also listed under a study on T cells expressing NK-cell markers.

The sample was CD4+ T cells sorted from blood. These receptors all stem from a woman aged 18 to 35 in good health.

The chain employs TRBV5-5 and TRBJ1-4, with 7 positions matching TRBD1. The V and J ends lost 4 bases and 11 bases, in that order; junction bases with no gene match: 8. The CDR3 sequence is 13 residues long. CDR1 SGHKS and CDR2 YYEKEE come from the germline V gene (reference sequence). The CDR3 sequence is CASSEVGQLKLFF. CDR3 nucleotides: TGTGCCAGCAGCGAGGTGGGACAGCTGAAACTGTTTTTT.

This chain uses TRBV2 with TRBJ2-7; D is uncertain. With 1 base removed from V and 6 bases from J, the gap between germline ends came to 7 bases. The CDR3 covers 12 residues. Per the germline V gene, CDR1 is SNHLY and CDR2 is FYNNEI. CDR3 loop: CASSEVGTEQYF. DNA of the CDR3: TGTGCCAGCAGTGAAGTGGGAACCGAGCAGTACTTC.

The sample holds a few counts of this clonotype. The rearrangement uses TRBV6-6 and TRBJ2-7; D is ambiguous. The V and J ends lost 10 bases and 3 bases respectively, with 10 bases between them. Germline V CDR1 and CDR2: MNHNY, SVGAGI (reference sequence). The CDR3 runs 11 residues. The CDR3 loop reads CAILNGYEQYF. Written as DNA, the CDR3 is TGTGCCATCCTTAATGGCTACGAGCAGTACTTC.

The chain recombines TRBV20-1 with TRBJ2-1; 11 bases align to TRBD2. Losses at the gene ends were 6 bases for V and 8 bases for J; bases not matched to a gene: 15. This CDR3 has 16 residues. Germline V gene lookup returns CDR1 DFQATT and CDR2 SNEGSKA (reference sequence). CDR3 residues: CSANPKFSGRADEQFF. CDR3 nucleotides: TGCAGTGCCAACCCGAAATTTAGCGGGAGGGCCGATGAGCAGTTCTTC.

As to this clonotype: The junction differs from germline at one of its ends, possibly a read error. The chain links TRBV7-7 to TRBJ2-2, with D unclear. The CDR3 totals 13 residues. The germline gives CDR1 SSHAT, CDR2 FNYEAQ (reference sequence). CDR3 DNA: TGTGCTAGCAGCTTTCAGGTTTCCGGGGAGCTGTTTTTT. Amino acid sequence: CASSFQVSGELFF.

The chain links TRBV7-9 to TRBJ1-4, with D hard to call. The CDR3 is 16 residues long. With 4 bases removed from V and 0 bases from J, the gap between germline ends came to 12 bases. Per the germline V gene, CDR1 is SEHNR and CDR2 is FQNEAQ (reference sequence). The DNA of the CDR3 is TGTGCCAGCAGCTATATCTATGGTTCAACTAATGAAAAACTGTTTTTT. Translated, it gives CASSYIYGSTNEKLFF.

This chain links TRBV24-1 with TRBJ2-2, with a tentative D call TRBD2 (5 bases). Trimming stripped 4 bases from V and 13 bases from J, with 6 bases between. CDR3 length: 10 residues. CDR1 KGHDR and CDR2 SFDVKD come from the germline V gene. CDR3 loop: CATSDRGLFF. DNA of the CDR3: TGTGCCACCAGTGACCGGGGGCTGTTTTTT.

Many counts were recorded for this clonotype. This sequence joins TRBV20-1 and TRBJ2-7, with D possibly being TRBD2 (6 bases). The CDR3 totals 15 residues. Trimming removed 0 bases at V and 7 bases at J, with 19 bases between. CDR1 is DFQATT and CDR2 is SNEGSKA in the germline V gene (reference sequence). The CDR3, as DNA: TGCAGTGCTAGAGATCGGATTAGCGGCCGGCGGGAGCAGTACTTC. Translation: CSARDRISGRREQYF.

This chain uses TRBV29-1 with TRBJ1-1, with D maybe TRBD1 (5 bases). Germline CDR1 is SQVTM and CDR2 is ANQGSEA. There are 13 residues in the CDR3. Trimming cost V 4 bases and J 4 bases, with 13 bases left between them. CDR3 nucleotides: TGCAGCGTTGGGGATGGGGGGACCACTGAAGCTTTCTTT. Translating gives CSVGDGGTTEAFF.

V and J are TRBV20-1 and TRBJ1-6; unclear D gene. This CDR3 has 14 residues. The germline CDR1 and CDR2 sequences are DFQATT and SNEGSKA (reference sequence). Trimming took 6 bases from V and 0 from J, leaving 9 bases between them. The CDR3 nucleotides read TGCAGTGCAGACGAGAGCTCCTATAATTCACCCCTCCACTTT. The encoded protein is CSADESSYNSPLHF.

This clonotype came up a few times. The chain couples TRBV12-3 or TRBV12-4 to TRBJ2-3; D is unresolved. With 1 base removed from V and 4 bases from J, the gap between germline ends came to 12 bases. This CDR3 contains 15 residues. CDR3 DNA sequence: TGTGCCAGCAGTTTAGGCTTATTCAGTGCAGATACGCAGTATTTT. It translates to CASSLGLFSADTQYF.

This chain connects TRBV20-1 to TRBJ1-1, with D possibly being TRBD1 (5 bases). The V gene's germline CDR1 is DFQATT and CDR2 SNEGSKA (reference sequence). Trimming took 6 bases from V and 1 from J, leaving 18 bases between them. The length of the CDR3 is 15 residues. CDR3 in amino acids: CSASHFSGRNTEAFF. Here the CDR3 DNA reads TGCAGTGCAAGCCATTTCTCGGGGCGGAACACTGAAGCTTTCTTT.

A note on this clonotype: A read error may account for a junction end that differs from germline. The chain has TRBV7-8 and TRBJ2-7, with D possibly being TRBD1 or TRBD2 (5 bases each). Per the germline V gene, CDR1 is SGHVS and CDR2 is FQNEAQ. CDR3 size: 9 residues. The CDR3 sequence is CASSFGTKF. In nucleotides, the CDR3 is TGTGCCAGCAGCTTTGGGACCAAATTC.

The chain joins TRBV5-1 to TRBJ2-1; 13 nucleotides match TRBD2. After removal of 2 bases from V and 0 bases from J, the junction contained 2 bases not matched to a gene. The germline CDR1 and CDR2 sequences are SGHRS and YFSETQ. The CDR3 contains 17 residues. This chain's CDR3 is CASSFRTSGSSYNEQFF. The CDR3 DNA reads TGCGCCAGCAGCTTCCGGACTAGCGGGAGCTCCTACAATGAGCAGTTCTTC.

This clonotype was detected a few times. The chain uses TRBV5-6 and TRBJ2-7, with 8 bases lining up with TRBD2. V was clipped by 1 base and J by 2 bases; unmatched bases: 5. This CDR3 has 15 amino acids. Germline V lookup: CDR1 SGHDT, CDR2 YYEEEE. The CDR3 here is CASSLTTAGAYEQYF. The CDR3 bases are TGTGCCAGCAGCTTGACGACAGCGGGGGCCTACGAGCAGTACTTC.

There are a few counts of this clonotype. The rearrangement uses TRBV5-1 and TRBJ1-1; possible D gene TRBD1, 5 bases. Germline V lookup: CDR1 SGHRS, CDR2 YFSETQ. This CDR3 is built from 15 residues. Trimming removed 5 bases from V and 3 bases from J, with 17 bases in between. DNA for the CDR3: TGCGCCAGCAGTCCGCGGGGGGTTCGTGACACTGAAGCTTTCTTT. Encoded protein: CASSPRGVRDTEAFF.

CDR3 DNA sequence: TGTGCCAGCAGCCCCGGGCCCCGGGCGCGGGCAGATACGCAGTATTTT. Amino acids: CASSPGPRARADTQYF. The V gene is TRBV4-2, the J gene TRBJ2-3, with D perhaps TRBD2 (5 bases). Trimming removed 4 bases from V and 4 bases from J, with 18 bases in between. The germline CDR1 and CDR2 sequences are LGHNA and YNFKEQ. CDR3 length: 16 amino acids.

This chain links TRBV29-1 with TRBJ2-2, with D unresolved. The CDR3 totals 15 residues. Between the trimmed V and J ends, which lost 2 bases and 3 bases, there was a span of 13 bases. Germline lookup yields CDR1 SQVTM and CDR2 ANQGSEA. The CDR3 nucleotides read TGCAGCGTTGAAACCCACGCGTTGCACACCGGGGAGCTGTTTTTT. It is translated as CSVETHALHTGELFF.

The genes are TRBV5-6 and TRBJ2-3; 13 nucleotides align to TRBD2. The CDR3 has 17 residues. After removal of 1 base from V and 4 bases from J, the junction contained 6 bases not matched to a gene. Looked up from germline, CDR1 is SGHDT and CDR2 is YYEEEE. This CDR3 is CASSLPGLAGDSDTQYF. Here the CDR3 DNA reads TGTGCCAGCAGCTTGCCCGGACTAGCGGGGGACTCAGATACGCAGTATTTT.

This clonotype was observed a few times. The chain joins TRBV9 to TRBJ2-1; 8 nucleotides align to TRBD2. Unmatched junction bases numbered 9, after V lost 6 bases and J lost 7 bases. The CDR3 extends over 14 amino acids. Germline CDR1 reads SGDLS; CDR2 reads YYNGEE. In DNA, the CDR3 is TGTGCCAGCACTCCCGGGGGGGATGAAAATGAGCAGTTCTTC. Amino acid sequence: CASTPGGDENEQFF.

This clonotype came up a few times. The chain uses TRBV10-3 and TRBJ2-1; D perhaps matches TRBD2 (5 bases). This CDR3 contains 15 residues. Germline V gene lookup returns CDR1 ENHRY and CDR2 SYGVKD. V was clipped by 4 bases and J by 3 bases, with 13 bases between them. The CDR3 region has the DNA TGTGCCATCAGTGGCTTGAGGGATAACTACAATGAGCAGTTCTTC. This encodes CAISGLRDNYNEQFF.

This clonotype was detected only once. The chain combines TRBV29-1 with TRBJ1-2, with no clear D. Germline lookup yields CDR1 SQVTM and CDR2 ANQGSEA. This CDR3 spans 12 amino acids. Trimming shortened V by 1 base and J by 4 bases, and 7 bases separated the two germline ends. CDR3: CSVEGARYGYTF. The CDR3 DNA is TGCAGCGTTGAAGGGGCCCGCTATGGCTACACCTTC.

The chain carries TRBV10-3 and TRBJ2-1, with 8 bases matching TRBD1. Germline lookup yields CDR1 ENHRY and CDR2 SYGVKD. CDR3 length: 16 amino acids. With 2 bases clipped from V and 5 bases from J, the junction kept 8 bases outside the gene matches. This CDR3 is CAISEPRDRLNNEQFF. Written as DNA, the CDR3 is TGTGCCATCAGTGAGCCCCGGGACAGGCTTAACAATGAGCAGTTCTTC.

This clonotype was detected many times. The gene calls are TRBV5-6 and TRBJ2-1; D is possibly TRBD2 (5 bases). V was shortened by 2 bases and J by 9 bases, with 6 bases between the two germline ends. The CDR3 runs 11 residues. Germline CDR1 is SGHDT and CDR2 is YYEEEE. The CDR3 protein is CASSLAVEQFF. DNA of the CDR3: TGTGCCAGCAGCTTAGCGGTTGAGCAGTTCTTC.

This clonotype was counted a few times. Since the CDR3 does not end with the conserved phenylalanine or tryptophan, this likely comes from a read error. The V and J genes are TRBV5-1 and TRBJ2-3; D might be TRBD1 or TRBD2, each matching 5 bases. The CDR3 covers 15 residues. From germline, CDR1 is SGHRS and CDR2 YFSETQ. With 0 bases removed from V and 2 bases from J, the gap between germline ends came to 10 bases. The CDR3 is CASSLDGGITDTQYS. CDR3 in DNA: TGCGCCAGCAGCTTGGATGGGGGAATCACAGATACGCAGTATTCT.

This clonotype came up a few times. The gene calls are TRBV12-3 or TRBV12-4 and TRBJ2-7, with unresolved D. V lost 1 base and J 0 bases, leaving 13 bases between the germline ends. The CDR3 runs 16 residues. The DNA of the CDR3 is TGTGCCAGCAGTTTAGAATTCGCGAAACTCTCCTACGAGCAGTACTTC. Translated: CASSLEFAKLSYEQYF.

This clonotype has at least ten counts. This chain connects TRBV5-1 to TRBJ2-7, with D hard to call. The germline gives CDR1 SGHRS, CDR2 YFSETQ. V gave up 0 bases and J gave up 5 bases, with 6 bases separating them. The CDR3 spans 12 residues. The CDR3 protein is CASSLALDEQYF. CDR3 sequence (DNA): TGCGCCAGCAGCTTGGCACTCGACGAGCAGTACTTC. Complete variable domain (other parts from reference TRBV5-1 and TRBJ2-7): KAGVTQTPRYLIKTRGQQVTLSCSPISGHRSVSWYQQTPGQGLQFLFEYFSETQRNKGNFPGRFSGRQFSNSRSEMNVSTLELGDSALYLCASSLALDEQYFGPGTRLTVT.

The chain joins TRBV20-1 to TRBJ1-2; 7 bases agree with TRBD1. Losses at the gene ends were 2 bases for V and 6 bases for J; bases not matched to a gene: 9. Germline V gene sequence: CDR1 DFQATT, CDR2 SNEGSKA (reference sequence). This CDR3 region has 14 residues. In DNA form, the CDR3 reads TGCAGTGCTAGAAAGGGACAGCTCACTGATGGCTACACCTTC. This codes for CSARKGQLTDGYTF.

The genes are TRBV12-3 or TRBV12-4 and TRBJ2-5; 7 bases are a match to TRBD1. The V and J ends lost 0 bases and 4 bases, in that order; junction bases with no gene match: 11. This CDR3 is 17 amino acids long. CDR3 nucleotides: TGTGCCAGCAGTTTAGCTCCCGGGACAGCCGGGCGAGAGACCCAGTACTTC. It yields the protein CASSLAPGTAGRETQYF.

This clonotype came up a few times. The chain links TRBV12-3 or TRBV12-4 to TRBJ1-4; no clear D. The CDR3 loop spans 15 amino acids. Trimming shortened V by 5 bases and J by 0 bases, and 10 bases separated the two germline ends. The CDR3 DNA follows: TGTGCCAGCAGTCGTTACAGTGCAACTAATGAAAAACTGTTTTTT. Encoded protein: CASSRYSATNEKLFF.

The J gene is TRBJ2-2, the V gene TRBV6-1, with D possibly being TRBD2 (5 bases). V lost 8 bases and J lost 1, with 11 bases in between. The CDR3 is 14 amino acids. Germline V gene sequence: CDR1 MNHNS, CDR2 SASEGT. The CDR3 DNA reads as TGTGCCAGCCGGGCCGGGGAGAACACCGGGGAGCTGTTTTTT. Translating it yields CASRAGENTGELFF.